This passage covers 21 T cell receptor beta chains from one sample sequenced in a study of T cells in Graves' hyperthyroidism and ophthalmopathy. RNA transcripts gave rise to amplified TCR beta CDR3 regions. The study used the HTBI primer set for a first-round RT-PCR of the TCR CDR3. One entry per CDR3 protein results from TCRdb running MiXCR on the multiplex PCR reads. The sample has a few hundred thousand distinct CDR3 sequences; roughly 13% are singletons. Sequencing input: blood. The receptors were gathered from a woman aged 18-29 years with Graves' hyperthyroidism.

This clonotype was recorded many times. The rearrangement joins TRBV29-1 to TRBJ2-3, with 11 bases aligning to TRBD2. The CDR3 has 15 amino acids. Per germline, CDR1 SQVTM and CDR2 ANQGSEA. The J segment lost 2 bases and the V segment lost 3 bases, leaving 4 bases of the junction unmatched. The CDR3 here is CSVEQTSGITDTQYF. CDR3 bases: TGCAGCGTTGAGCAGACTAGCGGGATCACAGATACGCAGTATTTT.

This clonotype has a count of ten or more. V and J are TRBV28 and TRBJ1-1; D gene uncertain. The germline V and J ends were trimmed by 2 bases and 3 bases, with 7 bases remaining between them. There are 13 residues in the CDR3. From germline, CDR1 is MDHEN and CDR2 SYDVKM. This chain's CDR3 is CASSLKRDTEAFF. The CDR3 coding sequence is TGTGCCAGCAGTTTAAAGCGAGACACTGAAGCTTTCTTT.

The chain carries TRBV28 and TRBJ2-2, with 13 bases identical to TRBD2. J was trimmed by 5 bases and V by 5 bases; bases with no gene match: 8. The germline V gene encodes CDR1 MDHEN and CDR2 SYDVKM. The CDR3 loop spans 17 amino acids. This chain's CDR3 is CASSRTSGSLGTGELFF. For the CDR3, the DNA is TGTGCCAGCAGTAGGACTAGCGGGAGTCTTGGTACCGGGGAGCTGTTTTTT.

This clonotype was seen ten or more times. The chain combines TRBV10-2 with TRBJ1-5; 9 bases line up with TRBD1. This CDR3 region has 15 residues. The junction had 9 bases not matched to a gene; V was cut back by 6 bases and J by 6 bases. Germline V gives CDR1 WSHSY, CDR2 SAAADI. The CDR3 DNA reads TGCGCCAGCAGAGCCGGGACAGGGACGGGTCAGCCCCAGCATTTT. As protein: CASRAGTGTGQPQHF.

This clonotype was counted at least ten times. J is TRBJ1-2 and V is TRBV28; D ambiguous. Deletions cut 5 bases from V and 8 bases from J, with 15 bases between. This CDR3 has 13 residues. The germline V gene has CDR1 MDHEN and CDR2 SYDVKM. The CDR3 DNA reads TGTGCCAGCAGTAGCCCAAACCTCGAGGGCTACACCTTC. Amino acids: CASSSPNLEGYTF.

This clonotype has at least ten counts. J is TRBJ1-1 and V is TRBV15; D call uncertain. V was cut by 3 bases and J by 5 bases, with 16 bases left in between. This CDR3 has 15 amino acids. Germline V gene lookup returns CDR1 LNHNV and CDR2 YYDKDF (reference sequence). The CDR3 nucleotides read TGTGCCACCAGCAGTAGGATGCAACGGGTAACTGAAGCTTTCTTT. It yields the protein CATSSRMQRVTEAFF.

This clonotype was counted at least ten times. This chain connects TRBV5-1 to TRBJ2-3, with D unclear. V shed 2 bases and J shed 4 bases, with 11 bases lying between them. Germline loops: CDR1 SGHRS, CDR2 YFSETQ. The CDR3 runs 14 residues. The chain's CDR3 is CASSLLSTPDTQYF. CDR3 sequence (DNA): TGCGCCAGCAGCTTACTCTCGACCCCAGATACGCAGTATTTT.

In this sample, this clonotype turned up a few times. V usage is TRBV5-6 and J usage is TRBJ1-1; 12 bases align to TRBD1. The CDR3 loop spans 15 amino acids. V was clipped by 5 bases and J by 6 bases; unmatched bases: 8. Germline-derived CDR1 and CDR2 are SGHDT and YYEEEE. CDR3 sequence (DNA): TGTGCCAGCAGTTTTGGGACAGGGGGCTGGGCTGAAGCTTTCTTT. It translates to CASSFGTGGWAEAFF.

This clonotype appeared once. The V call is TRBV5-1, the J call TRBJ1-4; 7 bases map to TRBD1. The ends lost 4 bases at V and 3 bases at J; junction bases unmatched: 6. The CDR3 loop spans 15 amino acids. The V gene's germline CDR1 is SGHRS and CDR2 YFSETQ. The CDR3, as DNA: TGCGCCAGCAGCATAAGACAGGGATCTAATGAAAAACTGTTTTTT. This sequence encodes CASSIRQGSNEKLFF.

V is TRBV4-2 and J is TRBJ1-1, with D possibly being TRBD1 (6 bases). Germline loops: CDR1 LGHNA, CDR2 YNFKEQ. V was cut by 0 bases and J by 4 bases, with 12 bases left in between. The CDR3 is 15 residues long. CDR3 region: CASSQETNRATEAFF. The CDR3 DNA follows: TGTGCCAGCAGCCAAGAAACCAACAGGGCCACTGAAGCTTTCTTT.

This clonotype was picked up many times. This chain links TRBV28 with TRBJ2-7, with a tentative D call TRBD2 (5 bases). This CDR3 contains 13 residues. Germline lookup yields CDR1 MDHEN and CDR2 SYDVKM. Between the trimmed V and J ends, which lost 3 bases and 4 bases, there was a span of 10 bases. The chain's CDR3 is CASSFSVSYEQYF. CDR3 bases: TGTGCCAGCAGTTTTAGCGTTTCTTACGAGCAGTACTTC.

The chain joins TRBV3-1 to TRBJ2-5, with D tentatively TRBD2 (5 bases). V dropped 1 base and J dropped 7 bases, with 16 bases sitting between them. This CDR3 has 15 amino acids. Germline-derived CDR1 and CDR2 are LGHDT and YNNKEL (reference sequence). CDR3 in DNA: TGTGCCAGCAGCCAAGCCCGGGGTCCTGGTAGGACCCAGTACTTC. It translates to CASSQARGPGRTQYF.

The chain is built from TRBV4-2 and TRBJ1-5; TRBD1 matches 9 bases. Trimming removed 3 bases from V and 6 bases from J; junction bases left unmatched: 9. This CDR3 comprises 16 residues. Germline loops: CDR1 LGHNA, CDR2 YNFKEQ. The CDR3 region is CASSHAPGQGSQPQHF. The CDR3, as DNA: TGTGCCAGCAGCCACGCTCCGGGACAGGGAAGTCAGCCCCAGCATTTT.

The chain carries TRBV18 and TRBJ2-3; 8 bases align to TRBD2. The CDR3 is 16 amino acids. The ends lost 4 bases at V and 6 bases at J; junction bases unmatched: 12. Germline values: CDR1 KGHSH, CDR2 LQKENI. DNA of the CDR3: TGTGCCAGCTCACGGGGAATGGGAGCGGGAGAGGATACGCAGTATTTT. It yields the protein CASSRGMGAGEDTQYF.

The J gene is TRBJ2-6, the V gene TRBV7-3; D uncertain. Germline V gene lookup returns CDR1 SGHTA and CDR2 FQGTGA. The V end was cut by 2 bases, the J end by 0 bases, with 14 bases between. There are 18 residues in the CDR3. CDR3 sequence (DNA): TGTGCCAGCAGCTTATGGGCGCTAAAAAGCTCTGGGGCCAACGTCCTGACTTTC. This sequence encodes CASSLWALKSSGANVLTF.

This clonotype was observed many times. The V gene is TRBV7-6, the J gene TRBJ2-1; 7 nucleotides agree with TRBD2. The V gene end was trimmed by 2 bases and the J gene end by 4 bases; junction bases not matched to a gene: 8. The CDR3 totals 16 residues. Germline V gene data show CDR1 as SGHVS and CDR2 as FNYEAQ. The CDR3 sequence: CASSLRASGSYNEQFF. The CDR3, as DNA: TGTGCCAGCAGCTTACGGGCTAGCGGATCTTACAATGAGCAGTTCTTC.

The chain carries TRBV29-1 and TRBJ2-5; D perhaps matches TRBD1 (6 bases). Germline V CDR1 and CDR2: SQVTM, ANQGSEA. The CDR3 consists of 13 residues. The V end lost 6 bases, the J end lost 1 base, and 12 bases lay between the germline ends. CDR3 in amino acids: CSVRDTGQETQYF. The CDR3 DNA follows: TGCAGCGTCCGGGACACCGGCCAAGAGACCCAGTACTTC.

A few counts support this clonotype. This chain uses TRBV13 with TRBJ1-3, with D hard to call. CDR1 is PRHDT and CDR2 is FYEKMQ in the germline V gene (reference sequence). The CDR3 has 16 residues. Trimming cost V 1 base and J 7 bases, with 17 bases left between them. CDR3 loop: CASSLALGGYGNTIYF. DNA for the CDR3: TGTGCCAGCAGCTTAGCGCTCGGCGGGTATGGTAACACCATATATTTT.

This clonotype was observed many times. This chain links TRBV6-5 with TRBJ2-3, with 7 bases that match TRBD2. The CDR3 spans 16 residues. Losses at the gene ends were 0 bases for V and 1 base for J; bases not matched to a gene: 4. Germline loops: CDR1 MNHEY, CDR2 SVGAGI. CDR3 amino acids: CASSYSSSGRTDTQYF. DNA for the CDR3: TGTGCCAGCAGTTACTCGAGTAGCGGGCGCACAGATACGCAGTATTTT.

The chain carries TRBV2 and TRBJ1-5; TRBD1 matches 10 bases. The V gene's germline CDR1 is SNHLY and CDR2 FYNNEI. The CDR3 totals 16 residues. V lost 6 bases to trimming and J lost 6 bases; unmatched junction nucleotides: 11. The CDR3 nucleotides read TGTGCCAGCAGGCACGGCTGGACAGGGGGAAGTCAGCCCCAGCATTTT. Its protein product is CASRHGWTGGSQPQHF.

This clonotype was counted ten times or more. The chain combines TRBV10-3 with TRBJ2-7, with D tentatively TRBD1 or TRBD2 (5 bases each). Germline V CDR1 and CDR2: ENHRY, SYGVKD. The CDR3 runs to 14 residues. The ends were cut back, 10 bases at V and 4 bases at J, with 20 bases in the middle. CDR3 sequence: CATREDREVYEQYF. The CDR3 coding sequence is TGTGCCACGAGGGAAGACAGAGAGGTTTACGAGCAGTACTTC.